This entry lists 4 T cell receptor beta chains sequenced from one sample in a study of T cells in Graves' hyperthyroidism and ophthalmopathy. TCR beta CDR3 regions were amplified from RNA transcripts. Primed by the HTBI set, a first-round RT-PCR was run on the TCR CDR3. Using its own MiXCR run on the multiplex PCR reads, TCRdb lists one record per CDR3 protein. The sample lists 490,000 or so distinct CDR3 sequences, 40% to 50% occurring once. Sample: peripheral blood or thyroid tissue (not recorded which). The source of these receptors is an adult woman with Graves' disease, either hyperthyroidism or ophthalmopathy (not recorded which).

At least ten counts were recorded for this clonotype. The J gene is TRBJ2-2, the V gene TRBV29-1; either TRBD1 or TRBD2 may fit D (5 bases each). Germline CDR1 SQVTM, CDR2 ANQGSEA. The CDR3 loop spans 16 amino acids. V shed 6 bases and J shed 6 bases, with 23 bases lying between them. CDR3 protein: CSVRVGTALAAGELFF. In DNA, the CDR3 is TGCAGCGTACGGGTGGGGACGGCCCTCGCCGCCGGGGAGCTGTTTTTT.

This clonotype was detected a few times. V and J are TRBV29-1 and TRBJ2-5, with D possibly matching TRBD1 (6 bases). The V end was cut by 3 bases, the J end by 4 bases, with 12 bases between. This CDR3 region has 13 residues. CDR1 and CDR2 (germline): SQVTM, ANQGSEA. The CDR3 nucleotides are TGCAGCGTTGAGAGGCAGGGGACAGAGACCCAGTACTTC. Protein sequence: CSVERQGTETQYF.

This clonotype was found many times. CDR3 amino acids: CASSSDIYYEQYF. The CDR3 DNA follows: TGCGCCAGCAGCTCGGACATATACTACGAGCAGTACTTC. The rearrangement links TRBV5-1 to TRBJ2-7; the D gene is possibly TRBD1 (5 bases). The germline CDR1 and CDR2 sequences are SGHRS and YFSETQ. The V end lost 3 bases, the J end lost 3 bases, and 10 bases lay between the germline ends. The CDR3 is made up of 13 amino acids.

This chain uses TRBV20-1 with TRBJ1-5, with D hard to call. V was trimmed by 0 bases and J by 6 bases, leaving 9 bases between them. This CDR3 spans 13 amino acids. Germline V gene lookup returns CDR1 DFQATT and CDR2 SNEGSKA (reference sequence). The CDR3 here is CSARDPAVQPQHF. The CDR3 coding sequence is TGCAGTGCTAGAGATCCCGCGGTTCAGCCCCAGCATTTT.